This T cell receptor (beta chain) stems from a study of blood T cell repertoires in COVID-19. The overall study: Sites across the United States, Italy and Spain contributed samples from acute and convalescent COVID-19.

Original methodology: Estimated nucleated cell counts came from reference gene primer amplification. The data were produced by immunoSEQ multiplex PCR, yet TCRdb's version contains in-frame clones alone and is incomplete. That table gives V, J and clone size, and the DNA gave D and trimming. The sample lists some 670,000 clones, just under 90% seen once, with 0.2% to 0.3% in the top ten. The germline CDR1 and CDR2 sequences are SGHRS and YFSETQ. Unmatched junction bases numbered 8, after V lost 3 bases and J lost 6 bases. This CDR3 has 15 residues. This chain uses TRBV5-1 with TRBJ1-2; the match to TRBD1 covers 10 bases. Sequenced input: peripheral blood. This TCR was sampled from a woman aged 18-29 years with acute or convalescent COVID-19. The CDR3 sequence: CASSSPGQGENGYTF. In DNA form, the CDR3 reads TGCGCCAGCAGCTCGCCCGGACAGGGGGAGAATGGCTACACCTTC.